These 3 T cell receptor beta chains were sequenced from one sample in a study of cytomegalovirus exposure and HLA in healthy donors. Here immunoSEQ multiplex PCR was the method, and the copy in TCRdb shows in-frame clones only, minus some. This sample has about 130,000 clones, with 70% to 85% found just once. The sample taken for sequencing was PBMCs. The receptors here all came from a man aged 30-40 years in good health and CMV-seropositive.

The rearrangement uses TRBV6-6 and TRBJ1-5; tentatively, D is TRBD1 (5 bases). V dropped 1 base and J dropped 4 bases, with 8 bases sitting between them. Germline lookup yields CDR1 MNHNY and CDR2 SVGAGI (reference sequence). The CDR3 sequence is 14 residues long. The CDR3 protein is CASSYLAGNQPQHF. In DNA form, the CDR3 reads TGTGCCAGCAGTTACTTGGCAGGGAATCAGCCCCAGCATTTT.

The genes are TRBV7-2 and TRBJ1-4, with 7 bases aligning to TRBD1. V gave up 5 bases and J gave up 5 bases; unmatched junction bases: 11. The CDR3 length is 16 residues. Per the germline V gene, CDR1 is SGHTA and CDR2 is FQGNSA. CDR3 loop: CASSPRSGGTNEKLFF. CDR3 sequence (DNA): TGTGCCAGCAGCCCCCGGTCAGGGGGAACGAATGAAAAACTGTTTTTT.

Comment on this clone: The sample carries other DNA sequences with the same CDR3. The V and J genes are TRBV5-1 and TRBJ1-2; D is possibly TRBD1 (6 bases). Germline V gives CDR1 SGHRS, CDR2 YFSETQ. V dropped 1 base and J dropped 7 bases, with 8 bases sitting between them. The CDR3 sequence is 12 residues long. As DNA, the CDR3 is TGCGCCAGCAGCTTGACAGGGTCTGGCTACACCTTC. It translates to CASSLTGSGYTF.